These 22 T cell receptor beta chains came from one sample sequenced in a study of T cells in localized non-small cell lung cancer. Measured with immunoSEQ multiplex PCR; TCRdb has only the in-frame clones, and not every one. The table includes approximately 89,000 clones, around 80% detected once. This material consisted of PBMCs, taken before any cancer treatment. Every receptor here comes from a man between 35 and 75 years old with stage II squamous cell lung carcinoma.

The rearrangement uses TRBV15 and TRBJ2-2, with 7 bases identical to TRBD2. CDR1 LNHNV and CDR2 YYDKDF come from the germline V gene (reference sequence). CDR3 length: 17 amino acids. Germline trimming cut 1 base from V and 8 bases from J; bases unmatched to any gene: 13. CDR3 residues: CATSRGGPGRASGELFF. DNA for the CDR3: TGTGCCACCAGCAGAGGAGGTCCGGGGAGGGCTTCAGGGGAGCTGTTTTTT.

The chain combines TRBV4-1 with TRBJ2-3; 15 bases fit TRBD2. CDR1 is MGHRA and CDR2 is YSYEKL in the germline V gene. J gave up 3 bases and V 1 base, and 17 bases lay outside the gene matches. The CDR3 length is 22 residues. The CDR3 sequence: CASSQVGLAGGWGSRGTDTQYF. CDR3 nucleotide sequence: TGCGCCAGCAGCCAAGTCGGACTAGCGGGAGGGTGGGGGTCGAGGGGTACAGATACGCAGTATTTT.

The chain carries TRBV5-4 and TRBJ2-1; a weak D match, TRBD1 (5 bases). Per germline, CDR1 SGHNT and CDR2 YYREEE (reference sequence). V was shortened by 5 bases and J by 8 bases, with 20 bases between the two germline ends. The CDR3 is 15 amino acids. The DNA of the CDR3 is TGTGCCAGCAGTCAACAGGCCGTCCCCCCCGATGAGCAGTTCTTC. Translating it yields CASSQQAVPPDEQFF.

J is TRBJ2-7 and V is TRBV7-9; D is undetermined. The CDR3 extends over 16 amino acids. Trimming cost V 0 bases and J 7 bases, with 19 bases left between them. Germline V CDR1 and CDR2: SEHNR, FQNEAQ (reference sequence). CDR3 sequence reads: CASSLANGGVLREQYF. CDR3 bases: TGTGCCAGCAGCTTAGCGAATGGTGGGGTCCTTCGAGAGCAGTACTTC.

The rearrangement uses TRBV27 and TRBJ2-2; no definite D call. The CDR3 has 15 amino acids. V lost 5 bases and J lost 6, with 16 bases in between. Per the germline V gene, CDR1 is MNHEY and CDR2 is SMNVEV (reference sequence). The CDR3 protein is CASSPRVLRSGELFF. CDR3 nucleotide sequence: TGTGCCAGCAGTCCCCGGGTCCTCCGATCCGGGGAGCTGTTTTTT.

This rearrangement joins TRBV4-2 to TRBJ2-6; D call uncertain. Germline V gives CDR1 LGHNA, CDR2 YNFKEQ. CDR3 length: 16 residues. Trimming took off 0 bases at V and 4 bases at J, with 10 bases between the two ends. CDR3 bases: TGTGCCAGCAGCCAAGATACGGGCGCGGGGGCCAACGTCCTGACTTTC. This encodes CASSQDTGAGANVLTF.

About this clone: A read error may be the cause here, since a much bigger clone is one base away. The CDR3 region is CSVGTGTRYSYTF. CDR3 nucleotides: TGCAGCGTGGGAACCGGGACGAGGTATAGCTACACCTTC. The chain is built from TRBV29-1 and TRBJ1-2; D possibly corresponds to TRBD1 (5 bases). The CDR3 consists of 13 residues. The V gene lost 6 bases and the J gene lost 9 bases, with 20 bases spanning the gap. Germline V gene data show CDR1 as SQVTM and CDR2 as ANQGSEA.

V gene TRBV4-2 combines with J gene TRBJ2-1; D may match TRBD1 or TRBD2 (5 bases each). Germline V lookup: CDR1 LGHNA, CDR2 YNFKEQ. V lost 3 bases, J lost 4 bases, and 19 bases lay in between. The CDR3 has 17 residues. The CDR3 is CASSQEDWGNLYNEQFF. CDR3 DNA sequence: TGTGCCAGCAGCCAGGAAGACTGGGGGAATTTATACAATGAGCAGTTCTTC.

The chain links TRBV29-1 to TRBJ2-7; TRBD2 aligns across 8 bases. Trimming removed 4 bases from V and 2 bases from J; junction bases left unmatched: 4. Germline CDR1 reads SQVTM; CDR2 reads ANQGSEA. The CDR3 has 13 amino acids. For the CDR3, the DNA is TGCAGCGTTGTGGGACTAGGGCCCTACGAGCAGTACTTC. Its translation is CSVVGLGPYEQYF.

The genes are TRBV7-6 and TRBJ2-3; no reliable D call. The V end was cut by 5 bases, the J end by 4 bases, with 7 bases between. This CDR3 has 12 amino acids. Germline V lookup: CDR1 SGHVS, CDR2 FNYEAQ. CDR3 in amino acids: CASSVRSDTQYF. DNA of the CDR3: TGTGCCAGCAGCGTCAGATCAGATACGCAGTATTTT.

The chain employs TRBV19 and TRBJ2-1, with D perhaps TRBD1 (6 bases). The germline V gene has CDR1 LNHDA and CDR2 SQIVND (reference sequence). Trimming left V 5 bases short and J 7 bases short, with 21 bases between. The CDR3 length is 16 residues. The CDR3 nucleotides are TGTGCCAGTAGTCCGGGTGGTCCTAGGCAGGGGAATGAGCAGTTCTTC. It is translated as CASSPGGPRQGNEQFF.

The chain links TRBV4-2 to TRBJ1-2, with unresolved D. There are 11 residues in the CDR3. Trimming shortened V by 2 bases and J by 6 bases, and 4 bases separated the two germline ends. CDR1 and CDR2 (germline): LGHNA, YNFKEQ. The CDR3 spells CASSQQDGYTF. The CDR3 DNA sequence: TGTGCCAGCAGCCAACAGGATGGCTACACCTTC.

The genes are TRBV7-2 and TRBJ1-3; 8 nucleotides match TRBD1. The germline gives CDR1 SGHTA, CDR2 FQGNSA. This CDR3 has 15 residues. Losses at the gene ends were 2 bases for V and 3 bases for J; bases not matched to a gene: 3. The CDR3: CASSLSGTGGNTIYF. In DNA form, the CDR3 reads TGTGCCAGCAGCTTAAGCGGGACAGGTGGAAACACCATATATTTT.

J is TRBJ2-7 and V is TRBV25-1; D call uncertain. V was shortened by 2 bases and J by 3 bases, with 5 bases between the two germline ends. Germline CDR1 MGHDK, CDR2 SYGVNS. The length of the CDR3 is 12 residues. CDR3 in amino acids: CASSEGYYEQYF. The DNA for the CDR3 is TGTGCCAGCAGTGAAGGTTACTACGAGCAGTACTTC.

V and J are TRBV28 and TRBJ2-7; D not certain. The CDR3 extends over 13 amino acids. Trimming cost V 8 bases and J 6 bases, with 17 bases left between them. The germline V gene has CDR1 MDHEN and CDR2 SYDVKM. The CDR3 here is CASLLGRTGEQYF. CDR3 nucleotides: TGTGCCAGCCTCCTCGGCCGAACTGGCGAGCAGTACTTC.

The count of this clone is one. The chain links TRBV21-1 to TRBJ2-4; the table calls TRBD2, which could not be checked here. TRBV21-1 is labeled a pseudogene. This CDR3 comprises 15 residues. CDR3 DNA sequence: TGTGCCAGCAGCAAAAAGACTCGCTCCAAAAACATTCAGTACTTC. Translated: CASSKKTRSKNIQYF.

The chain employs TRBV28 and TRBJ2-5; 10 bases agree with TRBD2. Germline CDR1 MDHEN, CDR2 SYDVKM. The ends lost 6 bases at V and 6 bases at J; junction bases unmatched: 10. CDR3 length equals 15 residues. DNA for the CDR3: TGTGCCAGCAGCCCCGCTAGCGGGAGTAGGAAGACCCAGTACTTC. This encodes CASSPASGSRKTQYF.

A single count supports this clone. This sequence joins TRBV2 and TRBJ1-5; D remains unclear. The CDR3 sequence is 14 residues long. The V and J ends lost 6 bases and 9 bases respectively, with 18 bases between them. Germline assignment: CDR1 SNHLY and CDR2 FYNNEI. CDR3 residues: CASRRSTPLGPQHF. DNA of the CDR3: TGTGCCAGCAGACGCTCAACCCCTCTCGGGCCCCAGCATTTT.

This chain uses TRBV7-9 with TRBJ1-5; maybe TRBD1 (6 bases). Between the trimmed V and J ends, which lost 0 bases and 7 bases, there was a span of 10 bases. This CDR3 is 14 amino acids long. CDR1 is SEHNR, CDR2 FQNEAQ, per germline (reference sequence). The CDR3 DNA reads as TGTGCCAGCAGCTTAGCTGGGGGCGACCAGCCCCAGCATTTT. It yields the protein CASSLAGGDQPQHF.

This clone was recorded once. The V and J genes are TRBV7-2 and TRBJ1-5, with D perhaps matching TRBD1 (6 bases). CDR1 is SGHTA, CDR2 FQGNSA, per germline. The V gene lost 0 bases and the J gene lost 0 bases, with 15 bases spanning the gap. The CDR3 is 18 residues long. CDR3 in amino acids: CASSLARAGAYSNQPQHF. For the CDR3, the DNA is TGTGCCAGCAGCTTAGCGCGGGCAGGGGCTTATAGCAATCAGCCCCAGCATTTT.

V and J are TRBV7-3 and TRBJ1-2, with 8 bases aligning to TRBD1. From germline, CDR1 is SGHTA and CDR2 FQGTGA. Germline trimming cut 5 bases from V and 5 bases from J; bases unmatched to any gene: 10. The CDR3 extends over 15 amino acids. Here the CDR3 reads CASSPGAGGAYGYTF. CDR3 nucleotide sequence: TGTGCCAGCAGCCCCGGGGCAGGGGGCGCGTATGGCTACACCTTC.

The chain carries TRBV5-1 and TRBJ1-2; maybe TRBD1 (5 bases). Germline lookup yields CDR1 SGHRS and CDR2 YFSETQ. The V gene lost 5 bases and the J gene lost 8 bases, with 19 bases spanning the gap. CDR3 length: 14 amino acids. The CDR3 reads CASRGPEGQQGYTF. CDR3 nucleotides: TGCGCCAGCAGAGGACCGGAGGGGCAGCAGGGCTACACCTTC.